This T cell receptor (beta chain) stems from a study of T-cell memory formation after mild COVID-19 (dated by TCRdb to about 2021). Study-wide context: TCR sequence clusters from the two donors were largely donor specific. T-cell clones expanding and contracting after mild COVID-19 in two donors were tracked by longitudinal TCRalpha and TCRbeta repertoire sequencing. The cohort was made up of two young adult volunteers, one female and one male, who were previously healthy. The research as a whole found: From day 15 to 85, contracting clones showed balanced CD4/CD8 phenotypes, whereas a second wave of clones that expanded from day 15 to 37 leaned towards CD4+. The study included only two mild cases, and larger cohorts that include severe cases with pre-infection samples were judged to be necessary. SARS-CoV-2 specificity was not confirmed for the second-wave clones peaking on day 37. Some responding clones were detected in pre-infection memory, which suggested that pre-existing cross-reactive memory T cells had joined the SARS-CoV-2 response. Contracting CD4+ clones appeared mostly in the CM and EM memory subsets, whereas CD8+ clones were enriched in EMRA.

The sample was run on an Illumina NovaSeq 6000. TCRalpha and TCRbeta cDNA libraries were constructed by 5'RACE with constant-segment primers, with sample barcodes and unique molecular identifiers being introduced. RNA was extracted from every sample with Trizol reagent. Library amplification was performed in two PCR steps, and a second sample barcode and Illumina TruSeq adapters were introduced in the second step. The libraries were sequenced on an Illumina NovaSeq using 2 x 150 bp paired-end reads. As for how the authors treated the data: Reads were demultiplexed and collapsed into UMI-guided consensus sequences with migec v1.2.7. Using mixcr v2.1.11, the UMI consensuses were aligned to TRA and TRB V and J templates and assembled into clonotypes. A clonotype was counted as expanded or contracted only if both edgeR and NoisET called the change significant, with noise models trained on biological replicates. For edgeR calls, a false discovery rate-adjusted p below 0.01 and a log2 fold-change threshold of 1 were applied. PCA with hierarchical clustering of max-normalized trajectories of the 1000 most abundant clonotypes was used as exploratory dynamics analysis. Separately sequenced CD4+ and CD8+ repertoires were used to assign a CD4 or CD8 phenotype to each responding clone. TCRdb trimmed the raw reads at Q25, called clones with MiXCR and kept productive beta chains. A single entry per CDR3 protein holds the most common genes and DNA from its merged rows. TCRdb's processing, not the study's, gives the V and J calls here. For this sample there are 150,000 to 200,000 distinct CDR3 sequences; around a fifth appear just once. The biggest ten clones account for under 25% of the sample.

CDR3 length: 14 amino acids, cysteine to phenylalanine. The kept DNA is CDR3 alone, 42 bases in frame from the first base. The germline V gene (reference sequence) supplies CDR1 LNHNV and CDR2 YYDKDF. The V end loses 5 bases and the J end loses 1 base, and a stretch of 11 bases separates them. PBMCs were isolated by Ficoll-Paque density gradient centrifugation. Concerning this clonotype itself: Which antigen it targets is not known. It has no much larger one-base neighbor in the sample; base qualities were not kept.

The chain employs TRBV15 and TRBJ1-1; the D segment cannot be called with confidence. The TCR originated in an adult woman who had mild COVID-19 (a few samples of this study predate the infection). The sample titles of this study are shuffled in the database, so cell type and time point are left out; the donor was told from shared clones. The material sequenced was PBMCs or a T cell subset sorted from them (not recorded which). CDR3 protein: CATSAHRQNTEAFF. The nucleotide sequence is given as TGTGCCACCAGCGCCCACAGACAGAACACTGAAGCTTTCTTT.